A single sample gave rise to the 2 T cell receptor beta chains below, sequenced in a study of cytomegalovirus exposure and HLA in healthy donors. The primer mix had 60 Vbeta and 13 Jbeta primers. TCRdb's table, derived via immunoSEQ multiplex PCR, lists solely in-frame clones and lacks some. The table lists more than 100,000 clones, around 78% of them singletons. What was sequenced was PBMCs. These receptors all come from a female donor in good health and CMV-seropositive.

This chain joins TRBV5-1 and TRBJ1-6; D is possibly TRBD1 (5 bases). Germline V lookup: CDR1 SGHRS, CDR2 YFSETQ. Trimming pared 0 bases from V and 8 bases from J, leaving 12 bases between. The CDR3 contains 15 residues. CDR3: CASSLATPGDSPLHF. For the CDR3, the DNA is TGCGCCAGCAGCTTGGCAACTCCGGGGGATTCACCCCTCCACTTT.

The chain employs TRBV29-1 and TRBJ2-2, with 11 bases fitting TRBD2. The CDR3 has 15 residues. V was pared by 5 bases and J by 5 bases, with 7 bases of the junction left unmatched. The germline CDR1 and CDR2 sequences are SQVTM and ANQGSEA. CDR3 bases: TGCAGCGTTAATAGCGGGAGGGCCCAGACCGGGGAGCTGTTTTTT. Residues: CSVNSGRAQTGELFF.